This T cell receptor (beta chain) was captured in a study of cytomegalovirus exposure and HLA in healthy donors. The V and J ends lost 2 bases and 5 bases respectively, with 11 bases between them. CDR1 and CDR2 from the germline V gene are SGDLS and YYNGEE. CDR3 length: 14 amino acids. Measured with immunoSEQ multiplex PCR; TCRdb has only the in-frame clones, and not every one. The data hold about 190,000 clones, with around four fifths observed a single time. The material sequenced was PBMCs. The V gene is TRBV9, the J gene TRBJ2-1, with D possibly TRBD2 on 5 matching bases. The origin of this receptor is a man aged 18 to 30 in good health and CMV-seropositive. CDR3 coding DNA: TGTGCCAGCAGCGTCCGGACGGGAAACAATGAGCAGTTCTTC. This gives the protein CASSVRTGNNEQFF.